The 18 T cell receptor beta chains in this list originate from one sample, sequenced in a study of control samples from healthy donors and cancer patients. Profiling relied on immunoSEQ multiplex PCR, and the TCRdb table lists in-frame clones only, not all of them. The sample lists 100,000 to 150,000 clones; roughly 90% were seen once. The source material was blood. These receptors were taken from a man younger than 30 in good health.

The chain couples TRBV6-6 to TRBJ1-2, with a possible D match to TRBD1 (6 bases). CDR3 length equals 16 residues. The germline V and J ends were trimmed by 0 bases and 0 bases, with 11 bases remaining between them. CDR1 MNHNY and CDR2 SVGAGI come from the germline V gene (reference sequence). CDR3 sequence: CASSYSGDIPNYGYTF. The CDR3 coding sequence is TGTGCCAGCAGTTACTCCGGGGACATTCCTAACTATGGCTACACCTTC.

This sequence joins TRBV5-8 and TRBJ1-5; the D is unclear. Germline CDR1 and CDR2: SGHTS and YDEGEE. The CDR3 is 14 residues long. V lost 0 bases and J 1 base, leaving 5 bases between the germline ends. The CDR3 here is CASSLGISNQPQHF. The CDR3 DNA sequence: TGTGCCAGCAGCTTGGGCATCAGCAATCAGCCCCAGCATTTT.

This chain joins TRBV29-1 and TRBJ1-2; D might be TRBD1 (6 bases). The germline CDR1 and CDR2 sequences are SQVTM and ANQGSEA. The CDR3 contains 14 residues. Trimming took 3 bases from V and 0 from J, leaving 11 bases between them. CDR3: CSVEGTPSNYGYTF. The CDR3 coding sequence is TGCAGCGTTGAGGGGACACCTTCTAACTATGGCTACACCTTC. The full variable domain, completed using reference TRBV29-1 and TRBJ1-2, is SAVISQKPSRDICQRGTSLTIQCQVDSQVTMMFWYRQQPGQSLTLIATANQGSEATYESGFVIDKFPISRPNLTFSTLTVSNMSPEDSSIYLCSVEGTPSNYGYTFGSGTRLTVV.

The rearrangement links TRBV7-2 to TRBJ1-4, with 7 positions matching TRBD1. The length of the CDR3 is 16 residues. J gave up 4 bases and V 2 bases, and 7 bases lay outside the gene matches. Per the germline V gene, CDR1 is SGHTA and CDR2 is FQGNSA. The CDR3 DNA reads as TGTGCCAGCAGCTTAAAACCCCAGGGGGATAATGAAAAACTGTTTTTT. As protein: CASSLKPQGDNEKLFF. The entire variable domain, with the rest obtained from reference TRBV7-2 and TRBJ1-4, is as follows: GAGVSQSPSNKVTEKGKDVELRCDPISGHTALYWYRQSLGQGLEFLIYFQGNSAPDKSGLPSDRFSAERTGGSVSTLTIQRTQQEDSAVYLCASSLKPQGDNEKLFFGSGTQLSVL.

The chain combines TRBV29-1 with TRBJ2-5; D not resolved. This CDR3 spans 19 amino acids. V lost 0 bases, J lost 4 bases, and 27 bases lay in between. Germline values: CDR1 SQVTM, CDR2 ANQGSEA. CDR3 loop: CSVEDAPQNRVGPIETQYF. CDR3 nucleotide sequence: TGCAGCGTTGAAGATGCCCCCCAAAATCGGGTAGGGCCCATAGAGACCCAGTACTTC.

In this sample, this clone turned up once. This chain connects TRBV15 to TRBJ1-1; a weak D match, TRBD1 (6 bases). CDR3 length equals 17 residues. Germline CDR1 LNHNV, CDR2 YYDKDF (reference sequence). Trimming took 8 bases from V and 5 from J, leaving 27 bases between them. The CDR3 bases are TGTGCCACCGCGCCGGGTCCTGGGGGCCGTATGGCGACTGAAGCTTTCTTT. Translated: CATAPGPGGRMATEAFF.

The rearrangement uses TRBV2 and TRBJ1-3, with 7 positions matching TRBD1. CDR3 length: 17 residues. The junction had 11 bases not matched to a gene; V was cut back by 6 bases and J by 0 bases. CDR1 and CDR2 from the germline V gene are SNHLY and FYNNEI. This CDR3 is CASRTGQLADSGNTIYF. The DNA of the CDR3 is TGTGCCAGCAGAACGGGACAGCTGGCCGACTCTGGAAACACCATATATTTT.

The rearrangement links TRBV28 to TRBJ1-6; D call uncertain. Trimming cost V 2 bases and J 9 bases, with 11 bases left between them. Germline V gives CDR1 MDHEN, CDR2 SYDVKM. The CDR3 has 14 amino acids. The CDR3 loop reads CASSLPATTSPLHF. Written as DNA, the CDR3 is TGTGCCAGCAGTTTACCAGCAACAACTTCACCCCTCCACTTT.

The chain has TRBV6-1 and TRBJ2-7; D call uncertain. Germline CDR1 MNHNS, CDR2 SASEGT. CDR3 size: 17 residues. V lost 2 bases and J lost 2, with 19 bases in between. The CDR3 is CASSESVLPAEAYEQYF. CDR3 in DNA: TGTGCCAGCAGTGAATCGGTTCTCCCCGCCGAAGCCTACGAGCAGTACTTC.

The V and J genes are TRBV5-6 and TRBJ1-3; 8 bases line up with TRBD1. Germline CDR1 reads SGHDT; CDR2 reads YYEEEE. The CDR3 contains 16 residues. J was trimmed by 7 bases and V by 3 bases; bases with no gene match: 12. The CDR3 sequence is CASSWMGQAKGNTIYF. The CDR3 nucleotides are TGTGCCAGCAGCTGGATGGGACAGGCGAAAGGGAACACCATATATTTT.

The rearrangement links TRBV7-7 to TRBJ2-3, with 7 bases that match TRBD2. The germline V gene has CDR1 SSHAT and CDR2 FNYEAQ (reference sequence). The CDR3 consists of 14 residues. V lost 5 bases, J lost 5 bases, and 7 bases stayed unmatched. Written as DNA, the CDR3 is TGTGCCAGCAGCCCGGGAGGTAGTGAAGATACGCAGTATTTT. Amino acid sequence: CASSPGGSEDTQYF.

A few counts support this clone. The chain employs TRBV3-1 (or the pseudogene TRBV3-2) and TRBJ2-3; TRBD2 might be the D (6 bases). The V and J ends lost 0 bases and 8 bases respectively, with 21 bases between them. The CDR3 totals 17 residues. The germline gives CDR1 LGHDT, CDR2 YNNKEL (reference sequence). The CDR3 sequence is CASSQEPVAARQGTQYF. The DNA for the CDR3 is TGTGCCAGCAGCCAAGAGCCCGTAGCGGCAAGGCAGGGTACGCAGTATTTT.

The J gene is TRBJ2-4, the V gene TRBV5-6; 10 nucleotides line up with TRBD1. The CDR3 covers 13 residues. With 4 bases clipped from V and 16 bases from J, the junction kept 11 bases outside the gene matches. Per germline, CDR1 SGHDT and CDR2 YYEEEE. The CDR3 DNA is TGTGCCAGCAGCAAGGGACAGGGGTTCGTGGGATACTTC. This sequence encodes CASSKGQGFVGYF.

This clone was detected once. The V gene is TRBV7-3, the J gene TRBJ2-1; the match to TRBD2 covers 10 bases. CDR3 length: 15 residues. From germline, CDR1 is SGHTA and CDR2 FQGTGA. V shed 0 bases and J 7 bases; nucleotides not matched to a gene: 3. CDR3 bases: TGTGCCAGCAGCTTAACTAGCGGGGGGTTGAATGAGCAGTTCTTC. Translated, it gives CASSLTSGGLNEQFF.

The table lists this clone with a count of one. CDR3 bases: TGTGCCAGCAGCAAGGACAGGTCGGGTGTGGGCTACACCTTC. Amino acid sequence: CASSKDRSGVGYTF. This chain connects TRBV5-4 to TRBJ1-2; the match to TRBD1 covers 7 bases. Germline V CDR1 and CDR2: SGHNT, YYREEE (reference sequence). V lost 4 bases to trimming and J lost 8 bases; unmatched junction nucleotides: 11. This CDR3 comprises 14 residues.

J is TRBJ2-1 and V is TRBV5-1; 12 positions agree with TRBD2. The germline gives CDR1 SGHRS, CDR2 YFSETQ. The CDR3 covers 14 residues. The V gene end was trimmed by 4 bases and the J gene end by 8 bases; junction bases not matched to a gene: 4. CDR3 sequence: CASSPLAGGHEQFF. The CDR3 DNA follows: TGCGCCAGCAGCCCACTAGCGGGGGGACATGAGCAGTTCTTC.

This clone was found a few times. This chain joins TRBV6-5 and TRBJ2-2; no definite D call. CDR1 and CDR2 (germline): MNHEY, SVGAGI. V lost 2 bases and J lost 2, with 9 bases in between. This CDR3 spans 15 amino acids. For the CDR3, the DNA is TGTGCCAGCAGTTACCGCCCATTTAACACCGGGGAGCTGTTTTTT. Its translation is CASSYRPFNTGELFF.

Concerning this clone itself: Other DNA sequences from this sample encode an identical CDR3 as well. The chain combines TRBV6-5 with TRBJ1-1; TRBD1 might be the D (6 bases). This CDR3 comprises 11 residues. Looked up from germline, CDR1 is MNHEY and CDR2 is SVGAGI. Trimming removed 6 bases from V and 4 bases from J, with 6 bases in between. The CDR3 sequence is CASRGGTEAFF. The CDR3, as DNA: TGTGCCAGCAGAGGGGGCACTGAAGCTTTCTTT.